The clone carrying this T cell receptor (beta chain) was recorded at least ten times. Its antigen is not known. The data were obtained in a study of spatial heterogeneity in lung cancer. At the level of the study: There were consistently more beta-chain sequences detected than alpha-chain sequences. Study-level findings and limits: Counts of expanded alpha and beta TCRs within tumors tracked the tumor nonsynonymous mutation count.

Documented time point: sample taken at primary tumor resection. TCRdb fed the 5' RACE reads into MiXCR, producing one record per CDR3 protein. This table holds some 100,000 distinct CDR3 sequences, around 4.3% found once. The CDR3 consists of 14 residues. The V gene's germline CDR1 is SGHTA and CDR2 FQGNSA. V lost 3 bases to trimming and J lost 4 bases; unmatched junction nucleotides: 3. The receptor was derived from a male donor with early-stage non-small cell lung cancer. J is TRBJ2-1 and V is TRBV7-2; 7 bases match TRBD2. Sample: lung tumor tissue, taken at surgery. CDR3 sequence: CASSLTSTYNEQFF. The CDR3, as DNA: TGTGCCAGCAGCTTGACTAGCACTTACAATGAGCAGTTCTTC.